This is a list of T cell receptor beta chains from one sample in a study of vaccination effects on CD4 cells after COVID-19. Here immunoSEQ multiplex PCR was the method, and the copy in TCRdb shows in-frame clones only, minus some. Among some 22,000 clones listed, about 72% were seen once. Their target antigens are unknown. The source material was CD4+ T cells from PBMCs cultured with SARS-CoV-2 spike peptides, sampled before COVID-19 vaccination. The receptor source for this set is a human donor who had a prior SARS-CoV-2 infection. Both conserved end residues are part of each CDR3. Fields, in order: V gene, D gene, clone size, J gene, CDR3 protein, CDR3 DNA. A D gene is named only where the DNA matches it firmly. A clone size is listed for some rows: how often the clone was seen (once, few, many), or a class if it is expanded.

>TRBV7-2|TRBD2|.|TRBJ2-5
CASRLKGLAGGRSDQTQYF
TGTGCCAGCAGGCTAAAGGGACTAGCGGGGGGGCGAAGCGACCAGACCCAGTACTTC
>TRBV7-3|.|once|TRBJ2-5
CASSLGYRGSGETQYF
TGTGCCAGCAGCTTAGGGTACCGGGGGTCAGGGGAGACCCAGTACTTC
>TRBV7-6|TRBD2|few|TRBJ2-3
CASSLRLAGGRGTDTQYF
TGTGCCAGCAGCTTAAGACTAGCGGGAGGGAGGGGCACAGATACGCAGTATTTT
>TRBV5-1|TRBD1|.|TRBJ1-1
CASSAKTQGAKAFF
TGCGCCAGCAGCGCGAAAACTCAGGGGGCAAAAGCTTTCTTT
>TRBV5-6|TRBD1|.|TRBJ1-2
CASSLALDRVYGYTF
TGTGCCAGCAGCTTGGCCCTCGACAGGGTATATGGCTACACCTTC
>TRBV6-2/TRBV6-3|.|.|TRBJ2-7
CASSYWTLWGVPGEQYF
TGTGCCAGCAGTTACTGGACCCTTTGGGGGGTTCCGGGTGAGCAGTACTTC
>TRBV28|.|.|TRBJ1-5
CASLRGGRVQPQHF
TGTGCCAGTCTTCGGGGGGGGCGCGTTCAGCCCCAGCATTTT
>TRBV6-1|TRBD2|.|TRBJ2-7
CASSGSGGGPGYEQYF
TGTGCCAGCAGTGGTAGCGGGGGGGGCCCCGGCTACGAGCAGTACTTC
>TRBV30|.|few|TRBJ1-1
CAWSELGRNTEAFF
TGTGCCTGGAGTGAGTTGGGACGGAACACTGAAGCTTTCTTT
>TRBV2|TRBD1|.|TRBJ2-5
CASSYYRDRRGETQYF
TGTGCCAGCAGTTACTACCGGGACAGGCGGGGCGAGACCCAGTACTTC
>TRBV19|.|few|TRBJ1-2
CASSIRSPLGYTF
TGTGCCAGTAGTATCAGATCCCCACTGGGCTACACCTTC
>TRBV4-1|TRBD2|.|TRBJ2-7
CASSQAGLALSSYEQYF
TGCGCCAGCAGCCAGGCCGGACTAGCCCTCAGCTCCTACGAGCAGTACTTC
>TRBV4-3|TRBD1|.|TRBJ2-5
CASSQARTGLGETQYF
TGCGCCAGCAGCCAAGCGCGGACAGGGTTGGGGGAGACCCAGTACTTC
>TRBV6-5|TRBD1|.|TRBJ1-6
CASRMTTGGNSPLHF
TGTGCCAGCAGGATGACGACAGGGGGTAATTCACCCCTCCACTTT
>TRBV3-1/TRBV3-2|TRBD1|.|TRBJ1-6
CASSQEGSGTGGSPLHF
TGTGCCAGCAGCCAAGAGGGAAGCGGGACAGGGGGTTCACCCCTCCACTTT
>TRBV11-3|TRBD2|once|TRBJ2-7
CASSSGTSLSEQYF
TGTGCCAGCAGCAGCGGGACTAGTCTTTCCGAGCAGTACTTC
>TRBV5-1|.|.|TRBJ1-6
CASSLGNPSSPLHF
TGCGCCAGCAGCTTGGGGAACCCATCTTCACCCCTCCACTTT
>TRBV18|TRBD2|.|TRBJ2-7
CASSLGLAGSYEQYF
TGTGCCAGCTCACTGGGTCTAGCGGGATCCTACGAGCAGTACTTC
>TRBV4-3|TRBD2|.|TRBJ2-1
CATSRGEGNGLADYNEQFF
TGCGCCACCAGCCGGGGCGAAGGGAATGGACTAGCCGACTACAATGAGCAGTTCTTC
>TRBV10-3|.|few|TRBJ1-1
CAISDNIQPRQSTEAFF
TGTGCCATCAGTGACAATATACAACCAAGACAGAGCACTGAAGCTTTCTTT
>TRBV2|TRBD1|.|TRBJ2-4
CASSGQGIAKNIQYF
TGTGCCAGCAGTGGACAGGGAATAGCCAAAAACATTCAGTACTTC
>TRBV7-2|.|.|TRBJ2-5
CASSPGWAQETQYF
TGTGCCAGCAGCCCCGGGTGGGCTCAAGAGACCCAGTACTTC
>TRBV21-1|.|.|TRBJ2-6
CASSKTRDRQDSGANVLTF
TGTGCCAGCAGCAAAACCCGGGACAGACAGGACTCTGGGGCCAACGTCCTGACTTTC
>TRBV21-1|.|.|TRBJ2-5
CASSNESGTQETQYF
TGTGCCAGCAGCAATGAAAGCGGGACCCAAGAGACCCAGTACTTC
>TRBV7-2|TRBD2|.|TRBJ2-1
CASSLAGSGGFNEQFF
TGTGCCAGCAGCTTAGCGGGTAGCGGGGGGTTCAATGAGCAGTTCTTC
>TRBV5-1|TRBD2|.|TRBJ2-3
CASSSSGTSGRTFSPDTQYF
TGCGCCAGCAGCTCATCCGGGACTAGCGGGAGGACCTTCTCCCCAGATACGCAGTATTTT
>TRBV6-1|.|hyperexpanded|TRBJ2-2
CASSEPGLSTGELFF
TGTGCCAGCAGTGAACCAGGATTGAGCACCGGGGAGCTGTTTTTT
>TRBV6-5|TRBD1|.|TRBJ1-2
CASSPRQGHYGYTF
TGTGCCAGCAGTCCCCGACAGGGGCACTATGGCTACACCTTC
>TRBV7-9|.|.|TRBJ1-2
CASSLGPGSLGYTF
TGTGCCAGCAGCTTGGGACCCGGGTCCCTAGGCTACACCTTC
>TRBV11-3|TRBD1|.|TRBJ2-7
CASSSGTGKSYEQYF
TGTGCCAGCAGCTCAGGGACAGGGAAGTCCTACGAGCAGTACTTC
>TRBV4-3|.|.|TRBJ1-5
CASSPAVSNQPQHF
TGCGCCAGCAGCCCTGCAGTGAGCAATCAGCCCCAGCATTTT
>TRBV7-2|.|.|TRBJ2-6
CASGGRSSGANVLTF
TGTGCCAGCGGGGGCAGGTCTTCTGGGGCCAACGTCCTGACTTTC
>TRBV16|.|.|TRBJ2-5
CASSQFRGLETQYF
TGTGCCAGCAGCCAATTCCGAGGGCTGGAGACCCAGTACTTC
>TRBV7-8|.|.|TRBJ2-7
CASSAAGQGTYEQYF
TGTGCCAGCAGCGCAGCTGGGCAGGGGACCTACGAGCAGTACTTC
>TRBV29-1|.|.|TRBJ2-5
CSVASGTQYF
TGCAGCGTTGCCTCAGGGACCCAGTACTTC
>TRBV18|TRBD1|.|TRBJ2-7
CASSPTGVSYEQYF
TGTGCCAGCTCACCAACAGGGGTCTCCTACGAGCAGTACTTC
>TRBV3-1/TRBV3-2|TRBD2|.|TRBJ2-3
CASSQLAGSEYF
TGTGCCAGCAGCCAACTAGCGGGGAGCGAGTATTTT
>TRBV3-1/TRBV3-2|.|.|TRBJ2-7
CASSQGELYEQYF
TGTGCCAGCAGCCAAGGTGAACTCTACGAGCAGTACTTC
>TRBV9|.|.|TRBJ2-3
CASSVEGGGLLTDTQYF
TGTGCCAGCAGCGTAGAGGGCGGGGGCCTACTCACAGATACGCAGTATTTT
>TRBV11-3|TRBD2|.|TRBJ2-3
CASSLDPQRGSTDTQYF
TGTGCCAGCAGCTTAGACCCCCAGCGGGGGAGCACAGATACGCAGTATTTT
>TRBV7-9|TRBD1|.|TRBJ2-5
CASSLGTGQETQYF
TGTGCCAGCAGCTTAGGGACAGGGCAAGAGACCCAGTACTTC
>TRBV6-6|TRBD1|.|TRBJ1-2
CATGVNYGYTF
TGCGCGACAGGGGTCAACTATGGCTACACCTTC
>TRBV24-1|TRBD2|.|TRBJ2-5
CATSDSGLAGARETQYF
TGTGCCACCAGTGATTCGGGACTAGCGGGAGCTCGAGAGACCCAGTACTTC
>TRBV29-1|TRBD1|few|TRBJ1-2
CSVGTGYPSYGYTF
TGCAGCGTAGGGACAGGGTACCCTTCTTATGGCTACACCTTC
>TRBV4-1|.|.|TRBJ2-7
CASSQVSLLVGAHEQYF
TGCGCCAGCAGCCAAGTTTCTCTTTTGGTGGGAGCCCACGAGCAGTACTTC
>TRBV5-1|TRBD2|.|TRBJ2-3
CASSLGGLAGAGDTQYF
TGCGCCAGCAGCTTGGGAGGCCTAGCGGGAGCGGGGGATACGCAGTATTTT
>TRBV7-2|.|.|TRBJ2-1
CASTWAGRFNEQFF
TGTGCCAGCACCTGGGCTGGTAGGTTCAATGAGCAGTTCTTC
>TRBV4-2|.|.|TRBJ2-1
CASSQPTAELYNEQFF
TGTGCCAGCAGCCAGCCGACAGCCGAACTCTACAATGAGCAGTTCTTC
>TRBV5-1|.|.|TRBJ2-2
CASSLFTGELFF
TGCGCCAGCAGCTTGTTCACCGGGGAGCTGTTTTTT
>TRBV19|.|.|TRBJ1-4
CASSKRLTGNEKLFF
TGTGCCAGTAGTAAGAGACTGACGGGGAATGAAAAACTGTTTTTT